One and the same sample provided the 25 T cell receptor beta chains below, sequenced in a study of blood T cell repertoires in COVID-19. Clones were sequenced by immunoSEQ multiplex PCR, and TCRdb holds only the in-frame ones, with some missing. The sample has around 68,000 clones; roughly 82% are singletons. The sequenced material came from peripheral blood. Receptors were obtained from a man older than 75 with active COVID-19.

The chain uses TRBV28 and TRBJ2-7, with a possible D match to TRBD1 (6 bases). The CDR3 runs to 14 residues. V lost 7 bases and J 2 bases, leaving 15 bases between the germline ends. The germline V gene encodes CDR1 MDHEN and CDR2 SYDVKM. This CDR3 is CASKLTGNPYEQYF. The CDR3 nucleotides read TGTGCCAGCAAACTCACAGGGAACCCCTACGAGCAGTACTTC. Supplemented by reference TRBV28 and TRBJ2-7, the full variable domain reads DVKVTQSSRYLVKRTGEKVFLECVQDMDHENMFWYRQDPGLGLRLIYFSYDVKMKEKGDIPEGYSVSREKKERFSLILESASTNQTSMYLCASKLTGNPYEQYFGPGTRLTVT.

CDR3 coding DNA: TGTGCCAGCAGTCTCCTAGGACTAGCGGGGGGGCAAAGGGAGCAGTTCTTC. Protein product: CASSLLGLAGGQREQFF. The V call is TRBV27, the J call TRBJ2-1; 15 nucleotides align to TRBD2. This CDR3 contains 17 residues. Germline V gene lookup returns CDR1 MNHEY and CDR2 SMNVEV (reference sequence). The ends lost 5 bases at V and 10 bases at J; junction bases unmatched: 12.

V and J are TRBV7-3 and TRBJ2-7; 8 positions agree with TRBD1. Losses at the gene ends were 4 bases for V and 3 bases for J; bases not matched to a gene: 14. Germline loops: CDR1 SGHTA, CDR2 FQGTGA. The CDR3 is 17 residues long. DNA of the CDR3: TGTGCCAGCAGCTCCGGACAGGGAAGAGACCTAATCTACGAGCAGTACTTC. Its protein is CASSSGQGRDLIYEQYF.

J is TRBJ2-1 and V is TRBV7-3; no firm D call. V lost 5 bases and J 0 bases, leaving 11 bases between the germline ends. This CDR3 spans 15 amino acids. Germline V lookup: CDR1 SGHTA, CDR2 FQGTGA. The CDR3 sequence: CASSAVRSSYNEQFF. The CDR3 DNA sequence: TGTGCCAGCAGCGCAGTGCGGAGCTCCTACAATGAGCAGTTCTTC.

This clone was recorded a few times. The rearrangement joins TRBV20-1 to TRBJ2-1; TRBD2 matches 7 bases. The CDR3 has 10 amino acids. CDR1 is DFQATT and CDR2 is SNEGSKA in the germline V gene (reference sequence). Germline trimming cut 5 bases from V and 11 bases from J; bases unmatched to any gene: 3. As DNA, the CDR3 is TGCAGTGCTGTGACTAGCAAGCAGTTCTTC. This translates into CSAVTSKQFF.

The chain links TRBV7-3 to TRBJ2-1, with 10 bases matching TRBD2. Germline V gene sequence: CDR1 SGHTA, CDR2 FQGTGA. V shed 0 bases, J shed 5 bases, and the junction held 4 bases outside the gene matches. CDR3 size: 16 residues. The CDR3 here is CASSLTASGGNNEQFF. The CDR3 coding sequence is TGTGCCAGCAGCTTAACGGCTAGCGGGGGTAACAATGAGCAGTTCTTC.

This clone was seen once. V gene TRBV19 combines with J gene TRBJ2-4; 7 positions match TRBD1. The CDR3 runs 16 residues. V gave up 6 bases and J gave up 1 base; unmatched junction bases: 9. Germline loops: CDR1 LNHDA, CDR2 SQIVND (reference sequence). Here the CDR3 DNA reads TGTGCCAGTAGGAAGACAGGGATTGTTGCCAAAAACATTCAGTACTTC. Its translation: CASRKTGIVAKNIQYF.

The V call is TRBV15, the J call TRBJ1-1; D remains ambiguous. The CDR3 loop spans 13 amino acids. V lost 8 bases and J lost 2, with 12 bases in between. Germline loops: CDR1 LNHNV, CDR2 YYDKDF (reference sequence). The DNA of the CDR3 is TGTGCCACCTCACTAGGGCCAAACACTGAAGCTTTCTTT. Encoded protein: CATSLGPNTEAFF.

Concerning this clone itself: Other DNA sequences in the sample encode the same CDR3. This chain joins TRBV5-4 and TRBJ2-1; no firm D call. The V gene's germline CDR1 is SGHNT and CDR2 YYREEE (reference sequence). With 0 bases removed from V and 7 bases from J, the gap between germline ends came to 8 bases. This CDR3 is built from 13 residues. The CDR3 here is CASSLAGGNEQFF. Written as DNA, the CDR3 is TGTGCCAGCAGCTTGGCAGGTGGTAATGAGCAGTTCTTC. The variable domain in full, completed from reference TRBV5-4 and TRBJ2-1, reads ETGVTQSPTHLIKTRGQQVTLRCSSQSGHNTVSWYQQALGQGPQFIFQYYREEENGRGNFPPRFSGLQFPNYSSELNVNALELDDSALYLCASSLAGGNEQFFGPGTRLTVL.

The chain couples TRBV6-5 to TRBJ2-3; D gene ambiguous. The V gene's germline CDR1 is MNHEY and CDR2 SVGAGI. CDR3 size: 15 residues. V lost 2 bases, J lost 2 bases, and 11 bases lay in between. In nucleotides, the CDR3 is TGTGCCAGCAGTTACGTGGCGGAAGACACAGATACGCAGTATTTT. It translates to CASSYVAEDTDTQYF.

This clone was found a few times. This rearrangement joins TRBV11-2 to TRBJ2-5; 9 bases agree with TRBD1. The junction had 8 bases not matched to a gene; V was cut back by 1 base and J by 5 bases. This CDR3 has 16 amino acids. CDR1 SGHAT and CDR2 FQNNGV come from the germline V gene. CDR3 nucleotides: TGTGCCAGCAGCTTAGGATGGGACAGGGAGAGTGAGACCCAGTACTTC. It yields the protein CASSLGWDRESETQYF.

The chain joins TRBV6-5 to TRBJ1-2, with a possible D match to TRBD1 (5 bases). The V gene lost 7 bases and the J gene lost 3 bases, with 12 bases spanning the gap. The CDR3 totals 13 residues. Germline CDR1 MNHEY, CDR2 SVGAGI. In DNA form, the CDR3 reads TGTGCCAGCACCCAGGGAGGGTACTATGGCTACACCTTC. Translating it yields CASTQGGYYGYTF.

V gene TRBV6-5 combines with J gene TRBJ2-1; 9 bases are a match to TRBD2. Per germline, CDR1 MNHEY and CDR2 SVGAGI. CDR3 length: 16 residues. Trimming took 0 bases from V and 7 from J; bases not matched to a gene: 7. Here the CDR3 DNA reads TGTGCCAGCAGTTACTCCGGGCGGGGGGGCCGGAATGAGCAGTTCTTC. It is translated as CASSYSGRGGRNEQFF.

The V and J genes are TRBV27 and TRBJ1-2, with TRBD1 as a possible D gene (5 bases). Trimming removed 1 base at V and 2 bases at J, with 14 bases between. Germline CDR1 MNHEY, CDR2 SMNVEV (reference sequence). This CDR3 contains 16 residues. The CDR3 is CASSLFSGNGNYGYTF. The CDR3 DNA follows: TGTGCCAGCAGTTTATTCTCAGGGAATGGGAACTATGGCTACACCTTC.

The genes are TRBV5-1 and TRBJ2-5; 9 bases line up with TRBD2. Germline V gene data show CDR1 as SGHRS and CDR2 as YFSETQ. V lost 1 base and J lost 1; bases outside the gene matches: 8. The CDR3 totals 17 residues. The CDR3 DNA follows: TGCGCCAGCAGCTTGCCTAGCGGGGCGAGGATCCAAGAGACCCAGTACTTC. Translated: CASSLPSGARIQETQYF.

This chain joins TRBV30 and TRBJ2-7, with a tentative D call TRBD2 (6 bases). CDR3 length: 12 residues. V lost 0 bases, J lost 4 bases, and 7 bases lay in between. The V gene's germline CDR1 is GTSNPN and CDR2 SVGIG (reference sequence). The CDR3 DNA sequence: TGTGCCTGGAGTGTGGGGGGTTACGAGCAGTACTTC. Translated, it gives CAWSVGGYEQYF.

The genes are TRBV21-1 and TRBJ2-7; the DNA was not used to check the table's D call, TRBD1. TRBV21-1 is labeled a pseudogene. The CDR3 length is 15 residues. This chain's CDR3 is CASSKGQGADYEQYF. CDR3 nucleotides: TGTGCCAGCAGCAAGGGGCAGGGGGCTGACTACGAGCAGTACTTC.

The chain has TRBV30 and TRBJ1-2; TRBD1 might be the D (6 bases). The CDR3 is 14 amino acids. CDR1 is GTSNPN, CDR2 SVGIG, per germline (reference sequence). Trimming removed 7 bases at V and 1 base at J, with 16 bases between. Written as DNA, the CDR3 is TGTGCCTTGGGGAACAGGGCCGTTAACTATGGCTACACCTTC. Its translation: CALGNRAVNYGYTF. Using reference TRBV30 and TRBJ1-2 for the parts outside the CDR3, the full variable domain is SQTIHQWPATLVQPVGSPLSLECTVEGTSNPNLYWYRQAAGRGLQLLFYSVGIGQISSEVPQNLSASRPQDRQFILSSKKLLLSDSGFYLCALGNRAVNYGYTFGSGTRLTVV.

CDR3 sequence: CASSLVGRGGANEKLFF. The DNA for the CDR3 is TGTGCCAGCAGTTTGGTGGGCCGAGGGGGGGCTAATGAAAAACTGTTTTTT. The chain has TRBV27 and TRBJ1-4, with D possibly matching TRBD1 (6 bases). The V and J ends lost 3 bases and 3 bases respectively, with 17 bases between them. Germline V gene sequence: CDR1 MNHEY, CDR2 SMNVEV (reference sequence). This CDR3 is 17 amino acids long.

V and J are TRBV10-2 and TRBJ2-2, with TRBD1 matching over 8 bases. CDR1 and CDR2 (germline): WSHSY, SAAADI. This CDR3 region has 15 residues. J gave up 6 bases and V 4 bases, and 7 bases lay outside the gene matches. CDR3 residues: CASSVAGGVAGELFF. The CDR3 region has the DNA TGCGCCAGCAGTGTTGCAGGGGGCGTCGCCGGGGAGCTGTTTTTT.

Written as DNA, the CDR3 is TGTGCCAGCAGCCCATCCGGTACAGGGAGTGAAAAACTGTTTTTT. Its protein product is CASSPSGTGSEKLFF. V usage is TRBV28 and J usage is TRBJ1-4; D might be TRBD1 (6 bases). The CDR3 extends over 15 amino acids. Trimming left V 6 bases short and J 7 bases short, with 18 bases between. Germline CDR1 and CDR2: MDHEN and SYDVKM.

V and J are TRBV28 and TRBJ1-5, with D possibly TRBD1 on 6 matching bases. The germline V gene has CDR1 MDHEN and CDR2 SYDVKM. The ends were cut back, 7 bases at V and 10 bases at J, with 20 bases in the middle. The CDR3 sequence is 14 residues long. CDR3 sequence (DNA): TGTGCCAGCAATCGGAGACAGGTTGGGTCTCCCCAGCATTTT. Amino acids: CASNRRQVGSPQHF.

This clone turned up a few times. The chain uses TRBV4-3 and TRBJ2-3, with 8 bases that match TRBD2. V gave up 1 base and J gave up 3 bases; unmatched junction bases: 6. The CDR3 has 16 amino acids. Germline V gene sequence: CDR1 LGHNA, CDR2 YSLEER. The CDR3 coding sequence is TGCGCCAGCAGCCAAGGATTAGCGGGGACGACAGATACGCAGTATTTT. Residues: CASSQGLAGTTDTQYF.

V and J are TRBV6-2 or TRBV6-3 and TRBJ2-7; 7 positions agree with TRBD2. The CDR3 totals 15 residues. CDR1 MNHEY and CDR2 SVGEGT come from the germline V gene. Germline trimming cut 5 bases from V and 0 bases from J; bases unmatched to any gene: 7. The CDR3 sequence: CASSPSGVSSYEQYF. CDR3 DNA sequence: TGTGCCAGCAGTCCCAGCGGGGTGAGCTCCTACGAGCAGTACTTC.

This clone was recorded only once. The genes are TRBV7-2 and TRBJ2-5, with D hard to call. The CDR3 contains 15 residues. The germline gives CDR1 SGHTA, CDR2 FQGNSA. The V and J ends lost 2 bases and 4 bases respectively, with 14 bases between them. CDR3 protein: CASSLNGFVGETQYF. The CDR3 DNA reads TGTGCCAGCAGCTTAAACGGGTTTGTAGGAGAGACCCAGTACTTC.